This TCR beta chain was sequenced for a study of T cells in localized non-small cell lung cancer. J was trimmed by 1 base and V by 9 bases; bases with no gene match: 5. This CDR3 is built from 13 residues. The germline gives CDR1 MNHGY, CDR2 SAAAGT. Sequencing was performed with immunoSEQ multiplex PCR; in TCRdb, only in-frame clones are kept and a portion is missing. The table has about 1,000 clones, 30% to 35% seen once. This clone is large within its sample. The same CDR3 is also encoded by other DNA sequences in this sample. This receptor was obtained from a male donor at least 60 years old with stage II squamous cell lung carcinoma. The input for sequencing was normal lung tissue next to the tumor, taken before any cancer treatment. This chain connects TRBV6-8 to TRBJ1-1; 7 nucleotides line up with TRBD1. In DNA form, the CDR3 reads TGTGCCAGTAGACGGACAGGGAACACTGAAGCTTTCTTT. This sequence encodes CASRRTGNTEAFF.